The present T cell receptor beta chain was sequenced within a study of T cell repertoires in cytomegalovirus infection. The sample holds a few counts of this clonotype. TCRdb processed the reads anew with MiXCR; each CDR3 protein has one entry. The sample carries 150,000 to 200,000 distinct CDR3 sequences, approximately 18% recorded once. Germline CDR1 is SGDLS and CDR2 is YYNGEE. Trimming pared 3 bases from V and 3 bases from J, leaving 11 bases between. CDR3 length: 14 residues. The chain has TRBV9 and TRBJ2-3; D ambiguous. Sequences were obtained from CD8+ T cells from PBMCs. The sequence came from a human donor in good health (CMV status not recorded). Some clones in this sample may be carry-over from other donors' samples. CDR3 sequence reads: CASSEPYRTDTQYF. The CDR3 bases are TGTGCCAGCAGCGAGCCCTATAGGACAGATACGCAGTATTTT.